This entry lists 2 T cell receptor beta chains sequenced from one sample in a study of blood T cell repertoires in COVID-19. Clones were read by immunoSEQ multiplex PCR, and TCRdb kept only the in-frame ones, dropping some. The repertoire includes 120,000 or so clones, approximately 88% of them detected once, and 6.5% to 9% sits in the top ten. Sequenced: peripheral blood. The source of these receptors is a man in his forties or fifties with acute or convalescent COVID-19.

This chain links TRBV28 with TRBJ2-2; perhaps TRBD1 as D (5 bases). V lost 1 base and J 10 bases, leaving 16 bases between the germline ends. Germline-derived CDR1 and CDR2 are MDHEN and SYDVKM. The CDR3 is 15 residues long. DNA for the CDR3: TGTGCCAGCAGTTTATTAGAAGGGGATGCCTCGGAGCTGTTTTTT. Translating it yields CASSLLEGDASELFF. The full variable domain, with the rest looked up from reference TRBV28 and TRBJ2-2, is DVKVTQSSRYLVKRTGEKVFLECVQDMDHENMFWYRQDPGLGLRLIYFSYDVKMKEKGDIPEGYSVSREKKERFSLILESASTNQTSMYLCASSLLEGDASELFFGEGSRLTVL.

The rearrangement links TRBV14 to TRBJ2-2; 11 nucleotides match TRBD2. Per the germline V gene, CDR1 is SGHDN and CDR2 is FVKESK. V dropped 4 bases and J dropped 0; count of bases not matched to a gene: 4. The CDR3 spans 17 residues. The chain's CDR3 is CASSRLAGLTNTGELFF. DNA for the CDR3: TGTGCCAGCAGCCGACTAGCGGGACTAACGAACACCGGGGAGCTGTTTTTT.